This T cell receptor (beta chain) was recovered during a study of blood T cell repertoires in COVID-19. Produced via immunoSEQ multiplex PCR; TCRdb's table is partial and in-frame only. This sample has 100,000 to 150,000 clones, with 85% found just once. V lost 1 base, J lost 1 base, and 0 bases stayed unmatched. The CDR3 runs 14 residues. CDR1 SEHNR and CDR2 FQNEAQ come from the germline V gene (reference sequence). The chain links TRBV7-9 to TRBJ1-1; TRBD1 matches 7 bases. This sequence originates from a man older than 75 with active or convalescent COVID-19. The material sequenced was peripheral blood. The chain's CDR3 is CASSLGTGNTEAFF. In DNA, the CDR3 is TGTGCCAGCAGCTTAGGGACAGGGAACACTGAAGCTTTCTTT.